The rows below give T cell receptor beta chains drawn from one sample of a study of cytomegalovirus exposure and HLA in healthy donors. Data came from immunoSEQ multiplex PCR; TCRdb stores just in-frame clones and leaves some out. Of fewer than 250,000 clones in the sample, about 79% were seen once. Sequenced: PBMCs. All receptors come from a man in his late teens or twenties in good health and CMV-seronegative. Each CDR3 is given with its conserved first and last residue. The D gene is left open where the match is weak. A row's size may be missing; if present it is once, few, many or a size class.

V	J	D	size	CDR3	DNA
TRBV7-6	TRBJ2-6	-	-	CASSLAFSPGANVLTF	TGTGCCAGCAGCTTAGCTTTTAGTCCTGGGGCCAACGTCCTGACTTTC
TRBV4-2	TRBJ2-2	TRBD1	-	CASSQTSPHDRGGTGELFF	TGTGCCAGCAGCCAGACAAGCCCCCACGACAGGGGTGGAACCGGGGAGCTGTTTTTT
TRBV4-2	TRBJ2-5	TRBD2	-	CASSQDPGEGETQYF	TGTGCCAGCAGCCAAGACCCGGGGGAGGGCGAGACCCAGTACTTC
TRBV7-8	TRBJ2-2	-	-	CASSSPVGQNTGELFF	TGTGCCAGCAGCTCCCCTGTCGGTCAGAACACCGGGGAGCTGTTTTTT
TRBV27	TRBJ2-1	TRBD2	-	CASSRTSGLYNEQFF	TGTGCCAGCAGTCGGACTAGCGGGCTGTACAATGAGCAGTTCTTC
TRBV6-5	TRBJ1-5	-	-	CASSYLARRNQPQHF	TGTGCCAGCAGTTACTTAGCGCGTCGTAATCAGCCCCAGCATTTT
TRBV28	TRBJ1-1	-	-	CASSLGGAWGTEAFF	TGTGCCAGCAGTTTAGGCGGGGCCTGGGGCACTGAAGCTTTCTTT
TRBV7-9	TRBJ1-2	TRBD1	-	CASSQTGGEGYTF	TGTGCCAGCAGCCAGACAGGGGGGGAAGGCTACACCTTC
TRBV27	TRBJ2-6	-	-	CASRFGGANVLTF	TGTGCCAGCAGATTCGGTGGGGCCAACGTCCTGACTTTC
TRBV28	TRBJ1-1	-	-	CASRISGSSAEAFF	TGTGCCAGCAGGATCTCGGGTTCGAGCGCTGAAGCTTTCTTT
TRBV4-3	TRBJ1-1	-	-	CASSQDGGAAAFF	TGCGCCAGCAGCCAAGATGGAGGGGCTGCAGCTTTCTTT
TRBV6-5	TRBJ1-6	TRBD1	-	CASSYSTGASASPLHF	TGTGCCAGCAGTTACTCGACAGGGGCGAGCGCATCACCCCTCCACTTT
TRBV2	TRBJ2-3	TRBD1	-	CASGDRMADTQYF	TGTGCCAGCGGGGACAGGATGGCAGATACGCAGTATTTT
TRBV7-9	TRBJ1-2	-	-	CASSLIGQTTNYGYTF	TGTGCCAGCAGCTTAATTGGACAAACAACTAACTATGGCTACACCTTC
TRBV4-3	TRBJ1-3	TRBD1	few	CASSQDHRGSGNTIYF	TGCGCCAGCAGCCAAGACCACAGGGGGTCTGGAAACACCATATATTTT
TRBV29-1	TRBJ1-5	TRBD1	few	CSVRAGGAGQPQHF	TGCAGCGTGAGGGCAGGGGGCGCGGGACAGCCCCAGCATTTT
TRBV20-1	TRBJ2-5	-	-	CSAPPGETQYF	TGCAGTGCTCCCCCGGGAGAGACCCAGTACTTC
TRBV27	TRBJ1-1	TRBD1	-	CASRSTGGTEAFF	TGTGCCAGCAGGTCGACAGGGGGCACTGAAGCTTTCTTT
TRBV6-6	TRBJ2-7	TRBD2	-	CASSYPSGHYEQYF	TGTGCCAGCAGTTACCCTAGCGGGCACTACGAGCAGTACTTC
TRBV29-1	TRBJ1-5	-	-	CSVAGENQPQHF	TGCAGCGTTGCGGGGGAGAATCAGCCCCAGCATTTT
TRBV7-2	TRBJ2-7	-	-	CASSQLTEDEQYF	TGTGCCAGCAGCCAACTGACAGAGGACGAGCAGTACTTC
TRBV5-1	TRBJ1-6	TRBD1	few	CASSLRGQGGNSPLHF	TGCGCCAGCAGCTTACGGGGACAGGGCGGTAATTCACCCCTCCACTTT